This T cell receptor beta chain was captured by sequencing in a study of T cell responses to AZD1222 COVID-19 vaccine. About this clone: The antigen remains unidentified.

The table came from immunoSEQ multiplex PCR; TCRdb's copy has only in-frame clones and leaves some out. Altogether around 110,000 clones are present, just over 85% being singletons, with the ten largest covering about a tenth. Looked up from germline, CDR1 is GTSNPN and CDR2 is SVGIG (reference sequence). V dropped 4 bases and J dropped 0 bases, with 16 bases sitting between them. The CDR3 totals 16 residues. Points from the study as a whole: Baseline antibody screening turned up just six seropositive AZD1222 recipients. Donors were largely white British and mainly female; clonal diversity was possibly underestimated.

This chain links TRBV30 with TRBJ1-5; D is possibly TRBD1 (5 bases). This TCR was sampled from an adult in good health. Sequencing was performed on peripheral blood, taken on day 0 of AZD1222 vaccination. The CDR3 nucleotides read TGTGCCTGGAAATGGTTTGGGGCCTTTAGCAATCAGCCCCAGCATTTT. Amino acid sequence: CAWKWFGAFSNQPQHF. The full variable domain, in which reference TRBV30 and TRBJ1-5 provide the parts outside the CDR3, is SQTIHQWPATLVQPVGSPLSLECTVEGTSNPNLYWYRQAAGRGLQLLFYSVGIGQISSEVPQNLSASRPQDRQFILSSKKLLLSDSGFYLCAWKWFGAFSNQPQHFGDGTRLSIL.